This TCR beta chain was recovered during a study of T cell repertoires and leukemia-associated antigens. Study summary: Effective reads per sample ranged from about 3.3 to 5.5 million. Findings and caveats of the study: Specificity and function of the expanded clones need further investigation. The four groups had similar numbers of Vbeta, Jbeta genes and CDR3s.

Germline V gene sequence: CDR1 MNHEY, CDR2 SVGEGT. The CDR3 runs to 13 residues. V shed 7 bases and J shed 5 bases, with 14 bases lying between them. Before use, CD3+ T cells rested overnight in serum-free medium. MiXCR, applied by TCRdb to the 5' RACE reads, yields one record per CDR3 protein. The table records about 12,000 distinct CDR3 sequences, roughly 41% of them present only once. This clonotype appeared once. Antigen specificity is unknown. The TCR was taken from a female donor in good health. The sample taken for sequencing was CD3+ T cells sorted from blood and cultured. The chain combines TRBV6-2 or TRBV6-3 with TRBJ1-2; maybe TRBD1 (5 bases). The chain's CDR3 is CASIPGPSYGYTF. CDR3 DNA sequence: TGTGCCAGCATCCCGGGACCTTCGTATGGCTACACCTTC.